The rows below give T cell receptor beta chains drawn from one sample of a study of tumor and adjacent non-tumor tissue in lung cancer. MiXCR, applied by TCRdb to the multiplex PCR reads, yields one record per CDR3 protein. The data show approximately 150,000 distinct CDR3 sequences, with around 61% seen just once and 15% to 20% held by the top ten. The specimen sequenced was lung tumor tissue. Every receptor here comes from a man between 60 and 75 years old with small cell lung cancer. CDR3s include the opening cysteine and the closing phenylalanine or tryptophan. Fields, in order: CDR3 DNA, CDR3 protein, clone size, J gene, V gene, D gene. A D gene is named only where the DNA matches it firmly. Size tells how often a clone was seen (once, few, many) or the class of an expanded clone, and some rows leave it out.

cdr3_nt: TGTGCCAGCAGTTACTCGGTGACCCACCGTGATGAGCAGTTCTTC; cdr3_aa: CASSYSVTHRDEQFF; clone_size: many; j_call: TRBJ2-1; v_call: TRBV6-5; d_call: .
cdr3_nt: TGTACCAGCACTCGACAGAATATGAACACTGAAGCTTTCTTT; cdr3_aa: CTSTRQNMNTEAFF; clone_size: .; j_call: TRBJ1-1; v_call: TRBV6-1; d_call: .
cdr3_nt: TGCGCCAGCAGTGACCCGACAGGGACTGGGAACACCATGTATTTT; cdr3_aa: CASSDPTGTGNTMYF; clone_size: .; j_call: TRBJ1-3; v_call: TRBV10-2; d_call: TRBD1
cdr3_nt: TGCGCCAGCAGCTTTATAGCGGGAGGTCCCGAGCAGTACTTC; cdr3_aa: CASSFIAGGPEQYF; clone_size: once; j_call: TRBJ2-7; v_call: TRBV5-1; d_call: TRBD2
cdr3_nt: TGTGGCAGCAGCTCAGCGCCGGAGAGTCAGCCCAATGAGCAGTTCTTC; cdr3_aa: CGSSSAPESQPNEQFF; clone_size: .; j_call: TRBJ2-1; v_call: TRBV11-1; d_call: .
cdr3_nt: TGCAGTGCAACTAAACGGGGGTTGGGAGAGCAGTACTTC; cdr3_aa: CSATKRGLGEQYF; clone_size: .; j_call: TRBJ2-7; v_call: TRBV20-1; d_call: .
cdr3_nt: TGCAGTGTCACCGGGACAGCGGACTACAATGAGCAGTTCTTC; cdr3_aa: CSVTGTADYNEQFF; clone_size: .; j_call: TRBJ2-1; v_call: TRBV20-1; d_call: TRBD1
cdr3_nt: TGTACCAGCAGTCCCGGGATAGGGTATGGCTACACCTTC; cdr3_aa: CTSSPGIGYGYTF; clone_size: .; j_call: TRBJ1-2; v_call: TRBV6-6; d_call: .
cdr3_nt: TGTGCCAGCAGCTTTACTGCTTCAGATACGCAGTATTTT; cdr3_aa: CASSFTASDTQYF; clone_size: .; j_call: TRBJ2-3; v_call: TRBV11-3; d_call: .
cdr3_nt: TGCGCCAGCAGGGCGAGGGTCACCGGGGAGCTGTTTTTT; cdr3_aa: CASRARVTGELFF; clone_size: .; j_call: TRBJ2-2; v_call: TRBV5-1; d_call: .
cdr3_nt: TGTGCCAGCAGCCCTCCGACAGTGCGCAGGCGAACTGAAACTTTCTTT; cdr3_aa: CASSPPTVRRRTETFF; clone_size: .; j_call: TRBJ1-1; v_call: TRBV12-3/TRBV12-4; d_call: .
cdr3_nt: TGTGCCAGCAGGCGGTACTTGAGCTCCTACGAGCAGTACTTC; cdr3_aa: CASRRYLSSYEQYF; clone_size: once; j_call: TRBJ2-7; v_call: TRBV6-2/TRBV6-3; d_call: .
cdr3_nt: TGTGCCAGCAGCCGGGGGAGGGCCCAGCATTTT; cdr3_aa: CASSRGRAQHF; clone_size: .; j_call: TRBJ1-5; v_call: TRBV28; d_call: .
cdr3_nt: TGCAGCGCCGGGACTGTCGGGAGCGGGGAGACCCAGTACTTC; cdr3_aa: CSAGTVGSGETQYF; clone_size: .; j_call: TRBJ2-5; v_call: TRBV29-1; d_call: .
cdr3_nt: TGTGCCAGCAGCTCTCAAGGACTAGTGGGAGGGCCAGGCAATGAGCAGTTTTTC; cdr3_aa: CASSSQGLVGGPGNEQFF; clone_size: .; j_call: TRBJ2-1; v_call: TRBV11-2; d_call: TRBD2
cdr3_nt: TGTGCCAGCAGCTTATCAGGAGGGCGAGGGAACACTGAAGCTTTCTTT; cdr3_aa: CASSLSGGRGNTEAFF; clone_size: few; j_call: TRBJ1-1; v_call: TRBV7-8; d_call: .
cdr3_nt: TGTGCCAGCAGTGAGACAGGGTTCAAGACCCAGTACTTC; cdr3_aa: CASSETGFKTQYF; clone_size: few; j_call: TRBJ2-5; v_call: TRBV6-1; d_call: TRBD1
cdr3_nt: TGCAGTGCTATACCGGGACCTAGCAATCAGCCCCAGCATTTT; cdr3_aa: CSAIPGPSNQPQHF; clone_size: few; j_call: TRBJ1-5; v_call: TRBV20-1; d_call: .
cdr3_nt: TGTGCCACCAGTGATTCCCGCAGGGTCACGGTCGCAGATACGCAGTATTTT; cdr3_aa: CATSDSRRVTVADTQYF; clone_size: .; j_call: TRBJ2-3; v_call: TRBV24-1; d_call: .
cdr3_nt: TGCAGTGCTAGAGATCTCCAGGGCGAGCAGTACTTC; cdr3_aa: CSARDLQGEQYF; clone_size: medium-sized; j_call: TRBJ2-7; v_call: TRBV20-1; d_call: .
cdr3_nt: TGTGCCAGCAGTTTCGGACAGAGCGCAGATGCGCAGTATTTT; cdr3_aa: CASSFGQSADAQYF; clone_size: .; j_call: TRBJ2-3; v_call: TRBV6-6; d_call: .
cdr3_nt: TGCAGTGCTATAGCGGGAGAAGAGACCCAGTACTTC; cdr3_aa: CSAIAGEETQYF; clone_size: many; j_call: TRBJ2-5; v_call: TRBV20-1; d_call: TRBD2
cdr3_nt: TGCAGCATTTGGACTAGCGGGAGTAGTGAGACCCAGTACTTC; cdr3_aa: CSIWTSGSSETQYF; clone_size: .; j_call: TRBJ2-5; v_call: TRBV29-1; d_call: TRBD2
cdr3_nt: TGTGCCAGCAGTCCCCCCACGGTGGCCCAGTACTTC; cdr3_aa: CASSPPTVAQYF; clone_size: .; j_call: TRBJ2-5; v_call: TRBV6-2/TRBV6-3; d_call: .
cdr3_nt: TGCACCAGCAGCCATGAGGACAGGGAATACAATGAGCAGTTTTTC; cdr3_aa: CTSSHEDREYNEQFF; clone_size: .; j_call: TRBJ2-1; v_call: TRBV4-1; d_call: TRBD1
cdr3_nt: TGTGCCAGCAGTAGGGGGACAACTAACTATGGCTACACCTTT; cdr3_aa: CASSRGTTNYGYTF; clone_size: .; j_call: TRBJ1-2; v_call: TRBV6-5; d_call: .